This entry features one TCR beta chain sequence. Germline is not matched at one junction end, which may reflect a read error. Every donor provided around 10 milliliters of peripheral blood. The data were taken from a study of blood T cells in healthy people across ages. This CDR3 spans 15 amino acids. CDR1 is SEHNR, CDR2 FQNEAQ, per germline (reference sequence). A second PCR of 7 to 11 cycles used a sample-barcoded 5' primer and a J-beta primer mix. One entry per CDR3 protein results from TCRdb running MiXCR on the 5' RACE reads. This sample has about 1.7 million distinct CDR3 sequences, with roughly 27% found just once.

J is TRBJ2-3 and V is TRBV7-9; 8 nucleotides line up with TRBD1. This receptor was identified in a woman in her thirties in good health. Sequenced: blood. The CDR3 region is CASSLGQESTDTLYF. Here the CDR3 DNA reads TGTGCCAGCAGCCTGGGACAGGAGAGCACAGATACGCTGTATTTT.